Shown below are 19 T cell receptor beta chains from a single sample sequenced in a study of T cell responses to AZD1222 COVID-19 vaccine. Only in-frame clones appear in the TCRdb table, and some are missing; sequencing was by immunoSEQ multiplex PCR. This table has approximately 80,000 clones, over 80% appearing once. Specimen: peripheral blood, collected on day 0 of AZD1222 vaccination. These receptors were collected from an adult in good health.

The chain uses TRBV15 and TRBJ1-5, with D perhaps matching TRBD1 (6 bases). Between the trimmed V and J ends, which lost 5 bases and 2 bases, there was a span of 13 bases. This CDR3 contains 15 residues. Per the germline V gene, CDR1 is LNHNV and CDR2 is YYDKDF (reference sequence). The chain's CDR3 is CATSPIRGRNQPQHF. The DNA of the CDR3 is TGTGCCACCAGCCCGATTCGGGGGCGCAATCAGCCCCAGCATTTT. Variable domain in full (rest from reference TRBV15 and TRBJ1-5): DAMVIQNPRYQVTQFGKPVTLSCSQTLNHNVMYWYQQKSSQAPKLLFHYYDKDFNNEADTPDNFQSRRPNTSFCFLDIRSPGLGDTAMYLCATSPIRGRNQPQHFGDGTRLSIL.

This clone has just one count. The chain combines TRBV30 with TRBJ1-2; 8 bases line up with TRBD1. Germline CDR1 GTSNPN, CDR2 SVGIG (reference sequence). CDR3 length: 15 residues. J was trimmed by 4 bases and V by 5 bases; bases with no gene match: 12. CDR3 nucleotide sequence: TGTGCCTGGCCTCGGGGAGAACAGGGGGTCTATGGCTACACCTTC. Translated: CAWPRGEQGVYGYTF.

V is TRBV10-3 and J is TRBJ1-2; maybe TRBD1 (6 bases). Germline lookup yields CDR1 ENHRY and CDR2 SYGVKD. The ends were cut back, 5 bases at V and 7 bases at J, with 17 bases in the middle. The length of the CDR3 is 14 residues. The CDR3 sequence is CAISSSGEGGGYTF. The DNA for the CDR3 is TGTGCCATCAGTTCATCAGGGGAGGGCGGTGGCTACACCTTC.

This sequence joins TRBV30 and TRBJ1-5, with TRBD1 identical over 9 bases. The V segment lost 3 bases and the J segment 5 bases; nucleotides outside the gene matches: 5. Germline loops: CDR1 GTSNPN, CDR2 SVGIG (reference sequence). The CDR3 runs to 14 residues. The CDR3 DNA sequence: TGTGCCTGGAGGGGACAGGGAAGGGATCAGCCCCAGCATTTT. Residues: CAWRGQGRDQPQHF.

This chain joins TRBV9 and TRBJ2-1; D is perhaps TRBD2 (7 bases). This CDR3 has 14 amino acids. Germline lookup yields CDR1 SGDLS and CDR2 YYNGEE. V was pared by 8 bases and J by 6 bases, with 18 bases between. CDR3 in DNA: TGTGCCAGACCCCGGGGGGACAATCTCAATGAGCAGTTCTTC. It translates to CARPRGDNLNEQFF.

The chain joins TRBV11-3 to TRBJ1-5, with a possible D match to TRBD1 (5 bases). This CDR3 is built from 15 residues. Germline assignment: CDR1 SGHNT and CDR2 YENEEA. Trimming removed 1 base at V and 4 bases at J, with 11 bases between. As DNA, the CDR3 is TGTGCCAGCAGCTTAGGAGGGGCTACAAATCAGCCCCAGCATTTT. As protein: CASSLGGATNQPQHF.

The V and J genes are TRBV12-5 and TRBJ1-3, with D possibly TRBD1 on 5 matching bases. Germline V CDR1 and CDR2: LGHNT, FRNRAP. Trimming removed 7 bases at V and 0 bases at J, with 10 bases between. The length of the CDR3 is 14 residues. The CDR3: CASASDNSGNTIYF. DNA for the CDR3: TGTGCTAGTGCCTCGGACAACTCTGGAAACACCATATATTTT.

This rearrangement joins TRBV27 to TRBJ1-5, with TRBD1 matching over 8 bases. The V segment lost 7 bases and the J segment 7 bases; nucleotides outside the gene matches: 15. Germline CDR1 reads MNHEY; CDR2 reads SMNVEV (reference sequence). The CDR3 spans 16 residues. The DNA of the CDR3 is TGTGCCAGCACACCTGCAGGGGGCGCGGGGGGGCAGCCCCAGCATTTT. Translating it yields CASTPAGGAGGQPQHF.

The rearrangement links TRBV6-2 or TRBV6-3 to TRBJ1-1, with D tentatively TRBD1 (5 bases). Trimming cost V 5 bases and J 5 bases, with 12 bases left between them. The CDR3 loop spans 13 amino acids. Germline V lookup: CDR1 MNHEY, CDR2 SVGEGT. The CDR3 reads CASSINRGTEAFF. Written as DNA, the CDR3 is TGTGCCAGCAGTATTAATAGGGGAACTGAAGCTTTCTTT.

The chain links TRBV29-1 to TRBJ2-2; D gene uncertain. Per the germline V gene, CDR1 is SQVTM and CDR2 is ANQGSEA. The CDR3 length is 14 residues. Trimming left V 5 bases short and J 4 bases short, with 14 bases between. The CDR3 DNA reads TGCAGCGTTCTCTACGAAGTAACCACCGGGGAGCTGTTTTTT. Translating it yields CSVLYEVTTGELFF.

This chain connects TRBV4-1 to TRBJ1-1; unclear D gene. CDR1 is MGHRA and CDR2 is YSYEKL in the germline V gene. Trimming removed 1 base from V and 3 bases from J, with 9 bases in between. The CDR3 length is 14 residues. DNA of the CDR3: TGCGCCAGCAGCCAAGGGTTGCTCGACACTGAAGCTTTCTTT. Translation gives CASSQGLLDTEAFF.

The CDR3 spells CASKGAGHNEKLFF. In DNA form, the CDR3 reads TGTGCCAGCAAAGGAGCAGGGCATAATGAAAAACTGTTTTTT. This rearrangement joins TRBV7-9 to TRBJ1-4; possibly TRBD1 for D (5 bases). This CDR3 has 14 residues. Germline V lookup: CDR1 SEHNR, CDR2 FQNEAQ (reference sequence). Trimming removed 7 bases at V and 4 bases at J, with 13 bases between.

The gene calls are TRBV3-1 (or the pseudogene TRBV3-2) and TRBJ2-5; maybe TRBD2 (5 bases). Trimming removed 4 bases from V and 2 bases from J, with 14 bases in between. The CDR3 totals 15 residues. Looked up from germline, CDR1 is LGHDT and CDR2 is YNNKEL (reference sequence). The CDR3 DNA reads as TGTGCCAGCAGCCCGTGGACTGTAATTCAAGAGACCCAGTACTTC. It yields the protein CASSPWTVIQETQYF.

The chain has TRBV24-1 and TRBJ1-1; the D gene is possibly TRBD1 (5 bases). The length of the CDR3 is 12 residues. Germline CDR1 is KGHDR and CDR2 is SFDVKD. V shed 5 bases and J shed 9 bases, with 12 bases lying between them. CDR3 region: CATSALGQKAFF. CDR3 sequence (DNA): TGTGCCACCAGTGCTCTGGGGCAGAAAGCTTTCTTT.

The rearrangement links TRBV6-1 to TRBJ2-1, with D unresolved. CDR3 length equals 15 residues. The V and J ends lost 1 base and 0 bases respectively, with 7 bases between them. The germline gives CDR1 MNHNS, CDR2 SASEGT. CDR3 loop: CASSEDRSSYNEQFF. DNA of the CDR3: TGTGCCAGCAGTGAAGACCGGAGCTCCTACAATGAGCAGTTCTTC.

The genes are TRBV11-3 and TRBJ1-1; D is uncertain. Germline V gene data show CDR1 as SGHNT and CDR2 as YENEEA. The CDR3 has 18 amino acids. Between the trimmed V and J ends, which lost 6 bases and 0 bases, there was a span of 23 bases. Written as DNA, the CDR3 is TGTGCCAGCAGTTCCTGGGGTTGGGAATCGACCTTGAACACTGAAGCTTTCTTT. Its translation: CASSSWGWESTLNTEAFF.

This sequence joins TRBV19 and TRBJ2-7; 9 bases align to TRBD1. Germline V gene lookup returns CDR1 LNHDA and CDR2 SQIVND (reference sequence). This CDR3 has 13 residues. The J segment lost 7 bases and the V segment lost 4 bases, leaving 5 bases of the junction unmatched. CDR3 in amino acids: CASSTTGGGEQYF. As DNA, the CDR3 is TGTGCCAGTAGTACCACAGGGGGCGGGGAGCAGTACTTC.

This clone was seen a handful of times. The chain carries TRBV11-3 and TRBJ1-4; D is uncertain. This CDR3 has 14 residues. Per germline, CDR1 SGHNT and CDR2 YENEEA. Between the trimmed V and J ends, which lost 3 bases and 0 bases, there was a span of 5 bases. CDR3 bases: TGTGCCAGCAGCTTTTTTTCAACTAATGAAAAACTGTTTTTT. Residues: CASSFFSTNEKLFF.

This clone appeared a few times. The gene calls are TRBV5-6 and TRBJ1-2; unclear D gene. Germline assignment: CDR1 SGHDT and CDR2 YYEEEE. This CDR3 is 15 amino acids long. Trimming stripped 1 base from V and 0 bases from J, with 10 bases between. The CDR3: CASSLRVPANYGYTF. DNA of the CDR3: TGTGCCAGCAGCTTGAGGGTTCCCGCTAACTATGGCTACACCTTC.